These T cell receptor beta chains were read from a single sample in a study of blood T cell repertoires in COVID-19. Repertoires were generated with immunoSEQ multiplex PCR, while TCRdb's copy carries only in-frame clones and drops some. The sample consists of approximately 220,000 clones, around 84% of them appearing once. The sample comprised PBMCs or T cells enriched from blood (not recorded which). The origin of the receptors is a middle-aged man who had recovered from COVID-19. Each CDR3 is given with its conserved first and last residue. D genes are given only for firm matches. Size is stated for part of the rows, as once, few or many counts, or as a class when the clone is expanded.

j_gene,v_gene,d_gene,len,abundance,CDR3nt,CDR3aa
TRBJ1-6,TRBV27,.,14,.,TGTGCCAGCAGTTTATCGCCGGGGAATTCACCCCTCCACTTT,CASSLSPGNSPLHF
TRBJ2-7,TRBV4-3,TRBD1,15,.,TGCGCCAGCAGCCAAGATTTGCAGGGGGCGGCCGAGCAGTACTTC,CASSQDLQGAAEQYF
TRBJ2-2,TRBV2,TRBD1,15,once,TGTGCCAGCAGTGGCAGACAGGGGAGCCCCGGGGAGCTGTTTTTT,CASSGRQGSPGELFF
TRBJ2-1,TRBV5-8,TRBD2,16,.,TGTGCCAGCAGCTTGGGGGTTCTCCGGCGGGAGGACGAGCAGTTCTTC,CASSLGVLRREDEQFF
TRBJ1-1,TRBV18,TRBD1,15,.,TGTGCCAGCTCACAAACCCAGGGGGCGAACACTGAAGCTTTCTTT,CASSQTQGANTEAFF
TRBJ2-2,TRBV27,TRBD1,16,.,TGTGCCAGCAGTTTAAAGGGACAGCGGAACACCGGGGAGCTGTTTTTT,CASSLKGQRNTGELFF
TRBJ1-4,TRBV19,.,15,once,TGTGCCAGTAGCGGGGGGGCCTTTACTAATGAAAAACTGTTTTTT,CASSGGAFTNEKLFF
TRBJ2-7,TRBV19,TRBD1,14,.,TGTGCCAGTAGTAGAAAGGGACAGAGGAACGAGCAGTACTTC,CASSRKGQRNEQYF
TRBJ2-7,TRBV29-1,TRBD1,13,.,TGCAGCGTTGGGGGCCAGGGGGACTACGAGCAGTACTTC,CSVGGQGDYEQYF
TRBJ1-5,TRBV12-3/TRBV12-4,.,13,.,TGTGCCAGCAGTTTTGGCAGAAATCAGCCCCAGCATTTT,CASSFGRNQPQHF